The present entry profiles one T cell receptor beta chain with its context. Its cognate antigen is unknown. The CDR3 consists of 13 residues. V lost 6 bases, J lost 3 bases, and 14 bases lay in between. Germline V lookup: CDR1 DFQATT, CDR2 SNEGSKA (reference sequence). The time point was: late sampling 161 to 241 days after vaccination in a few convalescent patients. Treatment here: roughly nine-day PBMC culture with coronavirus spike peptide pools or control peptides (ViraFEST assay). Expansion of antigen-specific T cells with peptide pools by ViraFEST preceded sequencing of TCRs. The Oncomine TCR Beta short-read assay generated sequence data from the DNA of cultured CD4+ T cells. TCRdb called the PCR reads again in MiXCR, with one record for every CDR3 protein. Found here are 25,000 to 30,000 distinct CDR3 sequences, about 35% of them singletons; the top ten hold 3% to 4%. This specimen comes from a study of vaccination and CD4 T cells after COVID-19. Study-wide context: Control cultures were given a CEFX pool, an HIV-1 Nef pool, or no peptide.

The specimen was CD4+ T cells from blood, cultured in vitro, collected about 7 months after SARS-CoV-2 vaccination. The sequence was obtained from a human donor who had recovered from COVID-19. The V gene is TRBV20-1, the J gene TRBJ1-1, with D unresolved. CDR3: CSAADGLYTEAFF. The CDR3 DNA is TGCAGTGCAGCGGACGGACTCTACACTGAAGCTTTCTTT.